This passage covers 12 T cell receptor beta chains from one sample sequenced in a study of blood T cell repertoires in COVID-19 (dated by TCRdb to the early 2020s). The receptor library was made with the immunoSEQ multiplex PCR assay. In TCRdb, the immuneACCESS table is reduced to in-frame sequences with V and J assigned. These tables do not hold every clone; where another copy was compared, an unresolved V gene accounts for under half, and the others remain unexplained. The sample data list around 200,000 clones, and roughly 84% of these were observed just once. Roughly 20% of the sample lies in the top ten. The specimen was peripheral blood. The origin of the receptors is a woman of 80 years or more with active or convalescent COVID-19.

This clone was seen once. The J gene is TRBJ1-2, the V gene TRBV7-9; 7 nucleotides match TRBD1. In germline, CDR1 is SEHNR, CDR2 FQNEAQ (reference sequence). V was pared by 5 bases and J by 0 bases, with 12 bases of the junction left unmatched. The CDR3 has 17 amino acids. CDR3 DNA sequence: TGTGCCAGCAGCCCCCAGGGGGGATACTACTCTAACTATGGCTACACCTTC. Translated, it gives CASSPQGGYYSNYGYTF.

The V gene is TRBV11-2, the J gene TRBJ2-7; TRBD1 matches at 8 bases. The CDR3 consists of 15 residues. V lost 8 bases, J lost 3 bases, and 12 bases stayed unmatched. Germline V CDR1 and CDR2: SGHAT, FQNNGV. In DNA form, the CDR3 reads TGTGCCAGCGCCTTGATGGCAGGGGGCTTCTACGAGCAGTACTTC. Protein sequence: CASALMAGGFYEQYF.

This sequence joins TRBV6-5 and TRBJ1-3; a possible D gene is TRBD1 (6 bases). This CDR3 has 15 amino acids. The germline CDR1 and CDR2 sequences are MNHEY and SVGAGI. V dropped 6 bases and J dropped 0 bases, with 12 bases sitting between them. The CDR3 loop is CASRSQGSSGNTIYF. As DNA, the CDR3 is TGTGCCAGCAGATCCCAGGGGAGCTCTGGAAACACCATATATTTT.

The chain links TRBV30 to TRBJ2-2; 7 bases align to TRBD2. This CDR3 region has 17 residues. J gave up 2 bases and V 3 bases, and 12 bases lay outside the gene matches. The germline CDR1 and CDR2 sequences are GTSNPN and SVGIG (reference sequence). This CDR3 is CAWSRGASGHNTGELFF. The CDR3 DNA is TGTGCCTGGAGCAGAGGGGCTAGCGGACATAACACCGGGGAGCTGTTTTTT.

The table lists this clone with a count of one. The V and J genes are TRBV7-2 and TRBJ1-1; possibly TRBD1 for D (6 bases). The V end lost 6 bases, the J end lost 4 bases, and 18 bases lay between the germline ends. Germline V gene lookup returns CDR1 SGHTA and CDR2 FQGNSA. This CDR3 region has 15 residues. CDR3 DNA: TGTGCCAGCAGTTCCGACAGGCCTAGGGGCACTGAAGCTTTCTTT. The encoded protein is CASSSDRPRGTEAFF.

This chain links TRBV7-2 with TRBJ2-3, with 8 bases lining up with TRBD2. CDR3 length: 16 amino acids. The germline V gene has CDR1 SGHTA and CDR2 FQGNSA. Germline trimming cut 5 bases from V and 4 bases from J; bases unmatched to any gene: 11. The CDR3 loop reads CASSPLTPGGADTQYF. The CDR3 DNA follows: TGTGCCAGCAGCCCCTTGACCCCGGGGGGGGCAGATACGCAGTATTTT.

V and J are TRBV9 and TRBJ2-3; D remains ambiguous. The germline CDR1 and CDR2 sequences are SGDLS and YYNGEE. The V end was cut by 2 bases, the J end by 1 base, with 14 bases between. CDR3 size: 16 residues. As DNA, the CDR3 is TGTGCCAGCAGCGTTCTCTACTCCTCCGGCACAGATACGCAGTATTTT. It specifies CASSVLYSSGTDTQYF.

This rearrangement joins TRBV7-2 to TRBJ2-2; no definite D call. Trimming stripped 5 bases from V and 5 bases from J, with 18 bases between. Germline values: CDR1 SGHTA, CDR2 FQGNSA. This CDR3 spans 16 amino acids. CDR3 sequence (DNA): TGTGCCAGCAGCGGAACCGGGTCAAAACTAACCGGGGAGCTGTTTTTT. As protein: CASSGTGSKLTGELFF. Variable domain in full (rest from reference TRBV7-2 and TRBJ2-2): GAGVSQSPSNKVTEKGKDVELRCDPISGHTALYWYRQSLGQGLEFLIYFQGNSAPDKSGLPSDRFSAERTGGSVSTLTIQRTQQEDSAVYLCASSGTGSKLTGELFFGEGSRLTVL.

The chain carries TRBV2 and TRBJ2-7; TRBD2 agrees at 12 bases. The trim removed 0 bases at V and 4 bases at J, leaving 1 base unmatched. CDR3 length equals 15 residues. Germline assignment: CDR1 SNHLY and CDR2 FYNNEI. The CDR3 DNA follows: TGTGCCAGCAGTGAAGCCCTAGCGGGAGGGTACGAGCAGTACTTC. Its translation: CASSEALAGGYEQYF. The variable domain in full, with the rest retrieved from reference TRBV2 and TRBJ2-7, is EPEVTQTPSHQVTQMGQEVILRCVPISNHLYFYWYRQILGQKVEFLVSFYNNEISEKSEIFDDQFSVERPDGSNFTLKIRSTKLEDSAMYFCASSEALAGGYEQYFGPGTRLTVT.

This clone was counted between two and nine times. The genes are TRBV3-1 (or the pseudogene TRBV3-2) and TRBJ2-1; TRBD1 might be the D (6 bases). The CDR3 sequence is 13 residues long. Germline loops: CDR1 LGHDT, CDR2 YNNKEL (reference sequence). The germline V and J ends were trimmed by 2 bases and 10 bases, with 12 bases remaining between them. CDR3 coding DNA: TGTGCCAGCAGCCAACCAGGGGTCCTAGAGCAGTTCTTC. The encoded protein is CASSQPGVLEQFF.

The V call is TRBV6-5, the J call TRBJ1-1; 7 bases fit TRBD1. The V gene's germline CDR1 is MNHEY and CDR2 SVGAGI. The CDR3 sequence is 14 residues long. J lost 5 bases, V lost 2 bases, and 5 bases had no gene match. The CDR3 sequence: CASSYIGGGTEAFF. DNA of the CDR3: TGTGCCAGCAGTTACATAGGGGGCGGAACTGAAGCTTTCTTT.

The chain recombines TRBV11-2 with TRBJ2-1, with 10 positions matching TRBD2. Per the germline V gene, CDR1 is SGHAT and CDR2 is FQNNGV. Trimming cost V 5 bases and J 9 bases; bases outside gene matches: 13. CDR3 size: 16 residues. The CDR3 sequence is CASSHRQAGGPGEQFF. The CDR3 nucleotides are TGTGCCAGCAGCCACCGCCAAGCGGGAGGGCCCGGTGAGCAGTTCTTC.